The table lists the clone carrying this T cell receptor (beta chain) with a count of one. This CDR3 is 15 amino acids long. Germline CDR1 is SGDLS and CDR2 is YYNGEE. V dropped 2 bases and J dropped 9 bases, with 18 bases sitting between them. The data were obtained in a study of cytomegalovirus exposure and HLA in healthy donors. With 60 Vbeta and 13 Jbeta primers, the PCR was carried out. Generated by immunoSEQ multiplex PCR, the TCRdb table keeps only in-frame clones and is missing some. The sample contains approximately 180,000 clones, more than 60% of which appear only once. The rearrangement joins TRBV9 to TRBJ2-1, with TRBD2 as a possible D gene (6 bases). The TCR originated in a woman in her 30s in good health and CMV-seropositive. The sequenced material came from PBMCs. CDR3 region: CASSVLTGEGSEQFF. DNA for the CDR3: TGTGCCAGCAGCGTTCTTACGGGAGAGGGATCTGAGCAGTTCTTC.